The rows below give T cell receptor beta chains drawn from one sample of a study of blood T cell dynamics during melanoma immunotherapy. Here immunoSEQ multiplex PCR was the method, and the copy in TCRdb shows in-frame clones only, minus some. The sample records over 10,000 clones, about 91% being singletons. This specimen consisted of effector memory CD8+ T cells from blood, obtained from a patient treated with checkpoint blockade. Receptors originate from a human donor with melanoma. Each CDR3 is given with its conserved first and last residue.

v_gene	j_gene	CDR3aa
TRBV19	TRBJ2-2	CASSMAGAPGELFF
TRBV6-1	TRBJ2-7	CASSEYLGYEQYF
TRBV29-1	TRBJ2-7	CSVEGGLAGYEQYF
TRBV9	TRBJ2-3	CASSVGRQGTDTQYF
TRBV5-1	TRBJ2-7	CASSWDSTYEQYF
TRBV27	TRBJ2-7	CASSLVWVGYEQYF
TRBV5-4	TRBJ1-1	CASSPPLGEAFF
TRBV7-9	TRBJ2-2	CASSLTLAGGHGELFF
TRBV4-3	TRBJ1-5	CASSQDHWGNQPQHF
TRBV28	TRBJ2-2	CATRFTGELFF
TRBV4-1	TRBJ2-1	CASSVLAVPYNEQFF
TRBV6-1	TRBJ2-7	CASRRTGSSYEQYF
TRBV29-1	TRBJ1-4	CSVEDWGDNEKLFF
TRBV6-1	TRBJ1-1	CASSELPELNTEAFF
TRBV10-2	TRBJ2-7	CASSVGSSGSYEQYF
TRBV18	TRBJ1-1	CASSWKGEDTEAFF
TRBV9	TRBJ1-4	CASSVGQGYEKLFF
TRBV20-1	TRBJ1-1	CSAPTPEAFF
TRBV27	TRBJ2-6	CASSLSGSGANVLTF
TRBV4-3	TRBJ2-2	CASSHAPSGSTGELFF
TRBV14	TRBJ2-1	CASSQDWPYDNEQFF
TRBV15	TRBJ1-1	CATSTHRAKDTEAFF
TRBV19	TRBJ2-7	CASSPGGYYEQYF
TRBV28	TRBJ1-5	CASSLSGYSNQPQHF
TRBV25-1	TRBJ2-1	CASSGLGTVNNEQFF
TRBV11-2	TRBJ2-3	CASSLSGRETDTQYF
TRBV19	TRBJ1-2	CASSPQGTRYGYTF
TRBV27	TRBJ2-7	CASSLSATYPQYF
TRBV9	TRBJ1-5	CASSVGDRVNQPQHF
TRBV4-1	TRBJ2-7	CASSQDREVLYEQYF
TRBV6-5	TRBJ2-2	CASRGGSGYTGELFF
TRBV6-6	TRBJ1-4	CASSYWGQGNEKLFF
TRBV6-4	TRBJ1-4	CASSEEFAANEKLFF
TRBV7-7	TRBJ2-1	CASSLGDSGKNEQFF
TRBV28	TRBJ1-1	CASSLGGVRANTEAFF
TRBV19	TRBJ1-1	CASSLGKGMATEAFF
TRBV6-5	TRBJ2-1	CASSQTGSSYNEQFF
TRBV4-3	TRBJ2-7	CASSQDGQGSEQYF
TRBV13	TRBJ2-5	CASGLAGFRETQYF
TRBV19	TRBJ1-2	CASNYGTGSITF
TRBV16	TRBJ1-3	CASSQSARGSGNTIYF
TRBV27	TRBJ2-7	CASSPRDAAYEQYF
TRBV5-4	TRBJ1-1	CASSQDTALNTEAFF
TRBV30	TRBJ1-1	CAWSVGAETTAFF
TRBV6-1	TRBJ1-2	CASSATAPAHYGYTF
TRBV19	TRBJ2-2	CASSILGNTGELFF
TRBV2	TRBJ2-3	CASSEGGGGTDTQYF
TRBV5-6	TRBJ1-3	CASSFGLGPGNTIYF
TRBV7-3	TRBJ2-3	CASSLGGRTTDTQYF
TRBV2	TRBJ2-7	CASSEALQGSSYEQYF
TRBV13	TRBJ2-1	CASSFGGSYNEQFF
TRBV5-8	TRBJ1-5	CASSPDRDGGQPQHF
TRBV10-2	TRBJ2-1	CASSILGTYNEQFF
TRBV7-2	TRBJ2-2	CASSLGGTGTGGELFF
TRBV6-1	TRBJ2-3	CASRDHTDTQYF
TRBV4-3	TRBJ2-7	CASSQDVGLAGRSYEQYF
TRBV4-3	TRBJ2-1	CASSFAPQLAGGNEQFF
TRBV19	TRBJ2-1	CASSISHYNEQFF
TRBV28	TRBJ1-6	CASTLDRDRYSPLHF